The present entry profiles one T cell receptor (beta chain) with its context. This specimen belongs to a study of blood T cell repertoires in COVID-19. As for the study in general: PBMCs, B-cell-depleted T cells, or T cells were the source of the cDNA or gDNA that made up the material.

Germline CDR1 and CDR2: SGHDT and YYEEEE. V was shortened by 0 bases and J by 3 bases, with 7 bases between the two germline ends. The CDR3 has 14 amino acids. Profiling relied on immunoSEQ multiplex PCR, and the TCRdb table lists in-frame clones only, not all of them. The sample holds about 180,000 clones, 89% seen once. Specimen: peripheral blood. This receptor was identified in a man aged 18 to 29 who had recovered from COVID-19. This sequence joins TRBV5-6 and TRBJ1-3, with unresolved D. The DNA of the CDR3 is TGTGCCAGCAGCTTGGGGGCACTTGGAAACACCATATATTTT. It yields the protein CASSLGALGNTIYF.